This T cell receptor beta chain is from a study of blood T cell repertoires in COVID-19. Study at large: The origin of the acute and convalescent COVID-19 samples was the United States, Italy and Spain. From T cells, B-cell-depleted T cells, or PBMCs came the material, which was cDNA or gDNA.

Using immunoSEQ multiplex PCR, the repertoire was profiled, and TCRdb retains in-frame clones only, with some absent. Among fewer than 250,000 clones listed, 83% were seen once. The CDR3 is made up of 16 amino acids. From germline, CDR1 is KGHDR and CDR2 SFDVKD. V shed 5 bases and J shed 1 base, with 15 bases lying between them. This chain connects TRBV24-1 to TRBJ2-3; D possibly corresponds to TRBD1 (6 bases). The sequence was collected from a human donor in a cohort sampled during active COVID-19. Input material: peripheral blood. The CDR3 here is CATSGTQGLGTDTQYF. The CDR3 DNA reads as TGTGCCACCAGTGGTACCCAGGGGCTGGGCACAGATACGCAGTATTTT.